This paragraph covers one T cell receptor (beta chain) sequence. Authors' analysis steps: Quantification of nucleated cells was approximated via reference gene primer amplification. The assay was immunoSEQ multiplex PCR, and TCRdb's table has in-frame clones only and misses some. V and J calls and clone size are as listed in that table; D and trimming were resolved from the DNA. The sample consists of some 270,000 clones, roughly 81% of them appearing once. The study drew participants aged roughly 18 to 95 years from 20 to 30 US areas. Donors were grouped by their self-reported clinical history. The data belong to a study of blood T cell repertoires in COVID-19. In the study overall: Whether acute or convalescent, the COVID-19 samples came from the United States, Italy and Spain.

Germline trimming cut 1 base from V and 7 bases from J; bases unmatched to any gene: 6. This CDR3 spans 14 amino acids. Germline V gene sequence: CDR1 SGHDN, CDR2 FVKESK. The J gene is TRBJ1-2, the V gene TRBV14; TRBD1 agrees at 7 bases. The TCR comes from a woman aged 45-59 years who had been exposed to COVID-19. Sample: PBMCs or T cells enriched from blood (not recorded which). This chain's CDR3 is CASSQVTGTAGYTF. CDR3 in DNA: TGTGCCAGCAGCCAAGTAACAGGGACAGCTGGCTACACCTTC.